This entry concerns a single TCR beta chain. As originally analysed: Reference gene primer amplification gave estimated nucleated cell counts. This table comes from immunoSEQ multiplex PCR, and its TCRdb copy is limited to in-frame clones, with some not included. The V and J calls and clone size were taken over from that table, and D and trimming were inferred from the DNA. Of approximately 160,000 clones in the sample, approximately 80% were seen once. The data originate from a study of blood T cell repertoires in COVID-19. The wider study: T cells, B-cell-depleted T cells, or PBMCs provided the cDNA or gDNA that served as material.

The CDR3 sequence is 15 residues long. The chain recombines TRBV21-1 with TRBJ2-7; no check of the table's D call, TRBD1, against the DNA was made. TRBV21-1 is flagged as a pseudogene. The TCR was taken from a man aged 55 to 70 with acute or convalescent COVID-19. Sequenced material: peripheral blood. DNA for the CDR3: TGTGCCAGCAGCATACCGGGACAGGGGTCCTACGAGCAGTACTTC. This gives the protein CASSIPGQGSYEQYF.